The 7 T cell receptor beta chains reported below all come from one sample, sequenced in a study of shared clonotypes between healthy human individuals. Profiling relied on immunoSEQ multiplex PCR, and the TCRdb table lists in-frame clones only, not all of them. This table has roughly 2.5 million clones, approximately 92% appearing once. Specimen: naive CD4+ T cells sorted from blood. Subset specified: CD45RA+ positively selected. These TCRs come from a man aged 18-30 years in good health.

The J gene is TRBJ2-7, the V gene TRBV19; 8 nucleotides match TRBD2. Germline assignment: CDR1 LNHDA and CDR2 SQIVND (reference sequence). This CDR3 has 14 residues. The junction had 5 bases not matched to a gene; V was cut back by 1 base and J by 6 bases. CDR3 sequence: CASSIGAGVSEQYF. In nucleotides, the CDR3 is TGTGCCAGTAGTATAGGAGCGGGAGTTAGCGAGCAGTACTTC.

As concerns this clone: This specimen includes other DNA sequences encoding the same CDR3. This chain uses TRBV15 with TRBJ2-3; D is uncertain. The CDR3 runs 13 residues. Germline loops: CDR1 LNHNV, CDR2 YYDKDF (reference sequence). V was trimmed by 0 bases and J by 5 bases, leaving 6 bases between them. The CDR3 is CATSRDPGDTQYF. The DNA for the CDR3 is TGTGCCACCAGCAGAGATCCGGGAGATACGCAGTATTTT.

As concerns this clone: An end of the junction differs from the germline gene, which may be a read error. The gene calls are TRBV6-6 and TRBJ1-2; 8 nucleotides align to TRBD1. Germline CDR1 and CDR2: MNHNY and SVGAGI (reference sequence). This CDR3 has 13 residues. In DNA form, the CDR3 reads TGTGCCAGCAGTCCCGGACAGGGTGGTACAGGGGTCTTC. It encodes CASSPGQGGTGVF.

This CDR3 reads CASSEATGFYNEQFF. In DNA form, the CDR3 reads TGTGCCAGCAGTGAAGCGACAGGTTTTTACAATGAGCAGTTCTTC. The chain recombines TRBV25-1 with TRBJ2-1; D may be TRBD1 (6 bases). Germline V gives CDR1 MGHDK, CDR2 SYGVNS. V was cut by 2 bases and J by 4 bases, with 12 bases left in between. This CDR3 has 15 residues.

Details on this clone: Other DNA sequences within the sample encode an identical CDR3. The chain employs TRBV5-1 and TRBJ2-2; 10 nucleotides align to TRBD1. This CDR3 has 15 amino acids. Germline V CDR1 and CDR2: SGHRS, YFSETQ. V was pared by 4 bases and J by 5 bases, with 5 bases of the junction left unmatched. The CDR3 reads CASSPRTGGTGELFF. CDR3 bases: TGCGCCAGCAGCCCGCGGACAGGGGGGACCGGGGAGCTGTTTTTT.

The rearrangement joins TRBV11-2 to TRBJ2-7; 11 positions match TRBD1. Germline V gene data show CDR1 as SGHAT and CDR2 as FQNNGV. The V gene end was trimmed by 5 bases and the J gene end by 6 bases; junction bases not matched to a gene: 9. This CDR3 region has 15 residues. The CDR3 DNA sequence: TGTGCCAGCAGCCTCCGGGACAGGGGGTCGGCCGAGCAGTACTTC. As protein: CASSLRDRGSAEQYF.

The V call is TRBV6-5, the J call TRBJ2-7; TRBD1 might be the D (6 bases). Per germline, CDR1 MNHEY and CDR2 SVGAGI. The V and J ends lost 8 bases and 2 bases respectively, with 10 bases between them. This CDR3 spans 12 amino acids. CDR3 protein: CASGNRAYEQYF. The CDR3 DNA follows: TGTGCCAGCGGGAACAGGGCCTACGAGCAGTACTTC.